This passage covers 10 T cell receptor beta chains from one sample sequenced in a study of T cells in Graves' hyperthyroidism and ophthalmopathy. TCR beta CDR3 sequences were amplified from RNA transcripts. Researchers ran a first-round RT-PCR on the TCR CDR3 using the HTBI primer set. From the multiplex PCR reads, TCRdb called clonotypes with MiXCR, one entry per CDR3 protein. The table has a few hundred thousand distinct CDR3 sequences, 15% to 18% seen once. The sequenced sample consisted of blood. Source of these receptors: a woman aged 25 to 39 with Graves' hyperthyroidism.

This clonotype has only a few counts. The chain is built from TRBV28 and TRBJ2-5; the match to TRBD2 covers 13 bases. This CDR3 contains 14 residues. After removal of 10 bases from V and 5 bases from J, the junction contained 7 bases not matched to a gene. Germline V gene data show CDR1 as MDHEN and CDR2 as SYDVKM. CDR3 loop: CATLAGGPKETQYF. The CDR3 bases are TGTGCCACACTAGCGGGAGGGCCGAAGGAGACCCAGTACTTC. Full variable domain (outside the CDR3, taken from reference TRBV28 and TRBJ2-5): DVKVTQSSRYLVKRTGEKVFLECVQDMDHENMFWYRQDPGLGLRLIYFSYDVKMKEKGDIPEGYSVSREKKERFSLILESASTNQTSMYLCATLAGGPKETQYFGPGTRLLVL.

The V call is TRBV20-1, the J call TRBJ2-5; 7 nucleotides align to TRBD2. Germline CDR1 is DFQATT and CDR2 is SNEGSKA (reference sequence). With V trimmed by 2 bases and J by 2 bases, 8 bases remained unmatched. The CDR3 contains 15 residues. CDR3 sequence reads: CSARKAGAEQETQYF. The CDR3 DNA is TGCAGTGCTAGAAAGGCGGGAGCGGAACAAGAGACCCAGTACTTC.

This clonotype was recorded once. The chain carries TRBV20-1 and TRBJ2-1, with D hard to call. Trimming shortened V by 7 bases and J by 12 bases, and 28 bases separated the two germline ends. This CDR3 region has 15 residues. CDR1 DFQATT and CDR2 SNEGSKA come from the germline V gene (reference sequence). The CDR3, as DNA: TGCAGTGGTCCTCCGCTAGGTTCAAAACACGATGGGCAGTTCTTC. Residues: CSGPPLGSKHDGQFF.

This clonotype was seen at least ten times. The CDR3 here is CSDRTGRNEQFF. The CDR3 DNA sequence: TGCAGCGACCGGACAGGACGCAATGAGCAGTTCTTC. This chain links TRBV29-1 with TRBJ2-1; TRBD1 matches at 7 bases. The germline gives CDR1 SQVTM, CDR2 ANQGSEA. The V segment lost 7 bases and the J segment 6 bases; nucleotides outside the gene matches: 6. The CDR3 runs 12 residues.

This clonotype was observed many times. The chain links TRBV11-2 to TRBJ1-4; 10 positions agree with TRBD1. CDR3 length equals 16 residues. Looked up from germline, CDR1 is SGHAT and CDR2 is FQNNGV. J lost 8 bases, V lost 1 base, and 7 bases had no gene match. The CDR3 loop reads CASSLVSGTGEEKLFF. DNA of the CDR3: TGTGCCAGCAGCTTAGTGTCCGGGACAGGGGAAGAAAAACTGTTTTTT.

This clonotype was seen many times. The J gene is TRBJ2-1, the V gene TRBV10-3; D is unresolved. CDR3 length equals 11 residues. Trimming stripped 3 bases from V and 10 bases from J, with 7 bases between. Germline V gene data show CDR1 as ENHRY and CDR2 as SYGVKD. The CDR3 region is CAISEGREQFF. The CDR3 coding sequence is TGTGCCATCAGTGAAGGAAGAGAGCAGTTCTTC.

This clonotype was counted only a few times. This chain joins TRBV28 and TRBJ1-5; 7 bases are shared with TRBD1. Germline assignment: CDR1 MDHEN and CDR2 SYDVKM. This CDR3 region has 15 residues. V dropped 6 bases and J dropped 4; count of bases not matched to a gene: 9. CDR3 bases: TGTGCCAGCAGCAAAGCCGGGGGACAGAATCAGCCCCAGCATTTT. Translation gives CASSKAGGQNQPQHF. Full variable domain (rest looked up from reference TRBV28 and TRBJ1-5): DVKVTQSSRYLVKRTGEKVFLECVQDMDHENMFWYRQDPGLGLRLIYFSYDVKMKEKGDIPEGYSVSREKKERFSLILESASTNQTSMYLCASSKAGGQNQPQHFGDGTRLSIL.

The genes are TRBV7-9 and TRBJ2-5; D might be TRBD1 (6 bases). Trimming left V 1 base short and J 5 bases short, with 17 bases between. The CDR3 length is 16 residues. Germline loops: CDR1 SEHNR, CDR2 FQNEAQ (reference sequence). CDR3 nucleotide sequence: TGTGCCAGCAGCTTAGATTTGACAGGATGGGAGGAGACCCAGTACTTC. The encoded protein is CASSLDLTGWEETQYF. Full variable domain (rest looked up from reference TRBV7-9 and TRBJ2-5): DTGVSQNPRHKITKRGQNVTFRCDPISEHNRLYWYRQTLGQGPEFLTYFQNEAQLEKSRLLSDRFSAERPKGSFSTLEIQRTEQGDSAMYLCASSLDLTGWEETQYFGPGTRLLVL.

This clonotype appeared many times. The chain couples TRBV12-5 to TRBJ2-7; TRBD2 might be the D (6 bases). The CDR3 contains 16 residues. The germline CDR1 and CDR2 sequences are LGHNT and FRNRAP. V shed 0 bases and J shed 3 bases, with 15 bases lying between them. CDR3 region: CASGLVLLREDYEQYF. In DNA form, the CDR3 reads TGTGCTAGTGGTTTGGTACTGTTGCGGGAAGACTACGAGCAGTACTTC.

With regard to this clonotype: A much larger clonotype is one base distant, so this may be a read error. The genes are TRBV10-3 and TRBJ2-3; D call uncertain. The V and J ends lost 2 bases and 1 base respectively, with 1 base between them. The length of the CDR3 is 12 residues. Germline values: CDR1 ENHRY, CDR2 SYGVKD. The CDR3: CAISEGTDTQYF. As DNA, the CDR3 is TGTGCCATCAGTGAGGGCACAGATACGCAGTATTTT.